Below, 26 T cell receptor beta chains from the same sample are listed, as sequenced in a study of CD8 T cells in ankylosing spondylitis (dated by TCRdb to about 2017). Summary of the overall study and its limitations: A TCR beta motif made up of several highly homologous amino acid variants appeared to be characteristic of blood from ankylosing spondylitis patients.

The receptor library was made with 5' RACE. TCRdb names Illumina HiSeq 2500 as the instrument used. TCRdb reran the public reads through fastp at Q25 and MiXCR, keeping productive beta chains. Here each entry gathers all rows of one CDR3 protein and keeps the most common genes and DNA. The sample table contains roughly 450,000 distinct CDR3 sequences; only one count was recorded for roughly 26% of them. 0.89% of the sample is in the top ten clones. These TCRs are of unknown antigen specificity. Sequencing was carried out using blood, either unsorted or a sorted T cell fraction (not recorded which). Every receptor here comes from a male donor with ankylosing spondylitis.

The DNA of the CDR3 is TGTGCCACCAGTGCCCTGACTAGCGGGAGTGTAGACAATGAGCAGTTCTTC. Its protein is CATSALTSGSVDNEQFF. V and J are TRBV24-1 and TRBJ2-1; TRBD2 agrees at 12 bases. The CDR3 contains 17 residues. V gave up 5 bases and J gave up 5 bases; unmatched junction bases: 9. Germline CDR1 is KGHDR and CDR2 is SFDVKD.

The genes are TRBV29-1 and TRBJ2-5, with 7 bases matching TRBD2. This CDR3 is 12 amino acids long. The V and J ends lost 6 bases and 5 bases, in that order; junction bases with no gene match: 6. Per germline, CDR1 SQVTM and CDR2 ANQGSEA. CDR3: CSVGGWVETQYF. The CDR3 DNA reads TGCAGCGTGGGGGGGTGGGTTGAGACCCAGTACTTC.

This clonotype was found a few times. CDR3 sequence reads: CATSRGPSGYNEQFF. CDR3 nucleotide sequence: TGTGCCACCAGCAGAGGACCAAGCGGCTACAATGAGCAGTTCTTC. This chain uses TRBV15 with TRBJ2-1, with a weak D call TRBD2 (5 bases). Germline V gives CDR1 LNHNV, CDR2 YYDKDF (reference sequence). The length of the CDR3 is 15 residues. Trimming shortened V by 1 base and J by 3 bases, and 10 bases separated the two germline ends. The full variable domain, in which reference TRBV15 and TRBJ2-1 provide the parts outside the CDR3, is DAMVIQNPRYQVTQFGKPVTLSCSQTLNHNVMYWYQQKSSQAPKLLFHYYDKDFNNEADTPDNFQSRRPNTSFCFLDIRSPGLGDTAMYLCATSRGPSGYNEQFFGPGTRLTVL.

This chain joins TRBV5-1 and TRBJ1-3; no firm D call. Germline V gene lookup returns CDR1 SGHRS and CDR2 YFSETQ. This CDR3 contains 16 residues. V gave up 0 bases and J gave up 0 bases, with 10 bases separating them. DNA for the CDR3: TGCGCCAGCAGCTTGGCCGCAGGCAGCTCTGGAAACACCATATATTTT. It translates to CASSLAAGSSGNTIYF.

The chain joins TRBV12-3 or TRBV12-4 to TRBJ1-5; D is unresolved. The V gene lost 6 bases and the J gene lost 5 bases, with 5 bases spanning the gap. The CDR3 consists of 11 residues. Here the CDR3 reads CASSRDQPQHF. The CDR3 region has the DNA TGTGCCAGCAGCCGGGATCAGCCCCAGCATTTT.

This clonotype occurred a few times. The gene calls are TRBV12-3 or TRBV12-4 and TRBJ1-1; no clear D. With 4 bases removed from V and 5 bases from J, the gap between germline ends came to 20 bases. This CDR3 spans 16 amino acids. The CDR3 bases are TGTGCCAGCAGTTCGAGAGACCGCAGCCTCGGAACTGAAGCTTTCTTT. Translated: CASSSRDRSLGTEAFF.

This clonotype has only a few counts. CDR3 region: CASSFTSGSGASYEQYF. The CDR3 DNA reads TGTGCCAGCAGTTTTACTAGCGGGAGCGGGGCTTCCTACGAGCAGTACTTC. This chain links TRBV12-3 or TRBV12-4 with TRBJ2-7, with 11 bases that match TRBD2. The CDR3 contains 17 residues. V shed 3 bases, J shed 1 base, and the junction held 8 bases outside the gene matches.

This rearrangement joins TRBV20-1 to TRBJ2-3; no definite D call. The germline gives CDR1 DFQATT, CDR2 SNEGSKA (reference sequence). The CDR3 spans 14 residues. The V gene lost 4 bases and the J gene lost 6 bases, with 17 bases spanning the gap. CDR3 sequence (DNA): TGCAGTGCTACCTCCGGCGCCCCAGGTGATACGCAGTATTTT. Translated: CSATSGAPGDTQYF.

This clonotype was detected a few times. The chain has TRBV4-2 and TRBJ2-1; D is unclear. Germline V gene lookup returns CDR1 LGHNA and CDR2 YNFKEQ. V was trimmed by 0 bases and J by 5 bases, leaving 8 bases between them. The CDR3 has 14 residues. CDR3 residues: CASSQEGLDNEQFF. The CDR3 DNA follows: TGTGCCAGCAGCCAAGAAGGGCTGGACAATGAGCAGTTCTTC.

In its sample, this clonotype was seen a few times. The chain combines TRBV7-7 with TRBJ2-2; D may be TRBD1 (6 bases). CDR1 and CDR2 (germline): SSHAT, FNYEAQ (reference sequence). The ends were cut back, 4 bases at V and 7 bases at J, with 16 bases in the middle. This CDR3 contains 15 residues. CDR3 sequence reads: CASSSGTPSGGELFF. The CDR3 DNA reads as TGTGCCAGCAGCTCGGGGACACCGTCCGGCGGGGAGCTGTTTTTT.

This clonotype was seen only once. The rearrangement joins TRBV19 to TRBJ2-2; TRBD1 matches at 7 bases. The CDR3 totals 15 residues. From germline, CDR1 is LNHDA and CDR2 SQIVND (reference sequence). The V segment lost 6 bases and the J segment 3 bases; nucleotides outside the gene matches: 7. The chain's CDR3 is CASRGGRRYTGELFF. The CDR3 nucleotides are TGTGCCAGTAGAGGGGGCCGCCGGTACACCGGGGAGCTGTTTTTT.

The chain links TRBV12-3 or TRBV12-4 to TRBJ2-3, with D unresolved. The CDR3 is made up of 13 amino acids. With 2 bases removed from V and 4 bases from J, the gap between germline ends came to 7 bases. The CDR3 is CASSLMGSDTQYF. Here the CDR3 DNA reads TGTGCCAGCAGTTTAATGGGATCAGATACGCAGTATTTT.

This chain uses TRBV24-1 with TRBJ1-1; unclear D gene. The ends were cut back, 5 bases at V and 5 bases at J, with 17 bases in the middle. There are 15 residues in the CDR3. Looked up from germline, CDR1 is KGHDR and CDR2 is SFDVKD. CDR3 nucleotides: TGTGCCACCAGTGCAGCAAGAGTAGGAGAGACTGAAGCTTTCTTT. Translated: CATSAARVGETEAFF.

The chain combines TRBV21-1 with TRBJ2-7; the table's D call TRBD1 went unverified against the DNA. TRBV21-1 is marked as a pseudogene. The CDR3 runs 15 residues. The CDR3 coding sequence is TGTGCCAGCGGAGGTGGGGACACTTTAAGTTACGAGCAGTACGTC. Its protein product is CASGGGDTLSYEQYV.

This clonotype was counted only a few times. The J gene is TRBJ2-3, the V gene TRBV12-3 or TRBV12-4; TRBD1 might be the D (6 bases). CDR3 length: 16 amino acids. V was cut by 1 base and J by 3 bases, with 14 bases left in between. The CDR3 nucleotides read TGTGCCAGCAGTTTAGATGGGGACATGAAGACAGATACGCAGTATTTT. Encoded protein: CASSLDGDMKTDTQYF.

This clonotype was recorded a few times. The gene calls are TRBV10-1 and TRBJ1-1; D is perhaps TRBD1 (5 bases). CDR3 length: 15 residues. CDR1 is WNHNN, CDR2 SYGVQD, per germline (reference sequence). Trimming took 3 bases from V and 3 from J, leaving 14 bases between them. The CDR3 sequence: CASSEPGTPDTEAFF. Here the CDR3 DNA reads TGCGCCAGCAGTGAACCCGGGACGCCGGACACTGAAGCTTTCTTT.

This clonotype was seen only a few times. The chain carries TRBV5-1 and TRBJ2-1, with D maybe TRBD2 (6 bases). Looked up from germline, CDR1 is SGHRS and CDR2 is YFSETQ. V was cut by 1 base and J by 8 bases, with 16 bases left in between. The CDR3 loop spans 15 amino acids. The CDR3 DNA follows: TGCGCCAGCAGCTTGTTGGGACTGATAGTCTATGAGCAGTTCTTC. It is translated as CASSLLGLIVYEQFF.

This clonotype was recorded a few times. Written as DNA, the CDR3 is TGCAGTGCCCCCGGGACTAGCGGAGCCACAGATACGCAGTATTTT. Translating gives CSAPGTSGATDTQYF. The chain links TRBV20-1 to TRBJ2-3; 11 nucleotides align to TRBD2. The length of the CDR3 is 15 residues. V shed 6 bases and J 2 bases; nucleotides not matched to a gene: 7. CDR1 is DFQATT, CDR2 SNEGSKA, per germline (reference sequence).

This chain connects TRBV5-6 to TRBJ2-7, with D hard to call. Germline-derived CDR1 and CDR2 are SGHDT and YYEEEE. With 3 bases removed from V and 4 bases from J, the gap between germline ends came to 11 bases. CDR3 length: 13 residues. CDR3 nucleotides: TGTGCCAGCAGCTCCTCAAGCGCGTACGAGCAGTACTTC. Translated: CASSSSSAYEQYF. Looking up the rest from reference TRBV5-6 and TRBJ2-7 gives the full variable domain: DAGVTQSPTHLIKTRGQQVTLRCSPKSGHDTVSWYQQALGQGPQFIFQYYEEEERQRGNFPDRFSGHQFPNYSSELNVNALLLGDSALYLCASSSSSAYEQYFGPGTRLTVT.

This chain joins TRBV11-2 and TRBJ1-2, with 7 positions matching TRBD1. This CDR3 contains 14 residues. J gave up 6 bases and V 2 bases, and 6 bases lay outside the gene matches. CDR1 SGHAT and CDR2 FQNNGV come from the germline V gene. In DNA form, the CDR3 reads TGTGCCAGCAGCTTAAGACAGGGAGAGGATGGCTACACCTTC. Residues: CASSLRQGEDGYTF.

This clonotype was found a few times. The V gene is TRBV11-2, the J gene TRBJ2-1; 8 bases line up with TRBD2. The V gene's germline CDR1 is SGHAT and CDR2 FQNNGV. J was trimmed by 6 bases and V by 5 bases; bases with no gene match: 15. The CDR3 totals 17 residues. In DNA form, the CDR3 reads TGTGCCAGCAGCCCGGCCGGGTTAGTGGGACTAGGCAATGAGCAGTTCTTC. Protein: CASSPAGLVGLGNEQFF.

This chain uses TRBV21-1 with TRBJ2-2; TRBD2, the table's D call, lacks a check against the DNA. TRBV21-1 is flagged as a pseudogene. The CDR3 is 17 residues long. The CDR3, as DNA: TGTGCCAGCCAAGGGCGGAGGGGACTAGCGAACACCGGGGAGCTGTTTTTT. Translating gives CASQGRRGLANTGELFF.

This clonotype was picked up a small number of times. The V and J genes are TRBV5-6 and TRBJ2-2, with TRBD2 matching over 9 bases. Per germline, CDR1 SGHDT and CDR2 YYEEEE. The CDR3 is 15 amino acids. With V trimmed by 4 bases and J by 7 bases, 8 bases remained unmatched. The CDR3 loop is CASSNWGLAGGELFF. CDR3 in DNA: TGTGCCAGCAGCAACTGGGGACTAGCCGGCGGGGAGCTGTTTTTT.

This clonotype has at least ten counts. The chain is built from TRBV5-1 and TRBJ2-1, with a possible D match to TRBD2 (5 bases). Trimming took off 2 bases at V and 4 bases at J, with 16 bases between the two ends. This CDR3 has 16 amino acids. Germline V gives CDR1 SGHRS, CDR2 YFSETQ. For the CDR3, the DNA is TGCGCCAGCAGCTTTGGCCTAGTTAGCGCGTACAATGAGCAGTTCTTC. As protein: CASSFGLVSAYNEQFF. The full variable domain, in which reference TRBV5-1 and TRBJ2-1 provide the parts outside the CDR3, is KAGVTQTPRYLIKTRGQQVTLSCSPISGHRSVSWYQQTPGQGLQFLFEYFSETQRNKGNFPGRFSGRQFSNSRSEMNVSTLELGDSALYLCASSFGLVSAYNEQFFGPGTRLTVL.

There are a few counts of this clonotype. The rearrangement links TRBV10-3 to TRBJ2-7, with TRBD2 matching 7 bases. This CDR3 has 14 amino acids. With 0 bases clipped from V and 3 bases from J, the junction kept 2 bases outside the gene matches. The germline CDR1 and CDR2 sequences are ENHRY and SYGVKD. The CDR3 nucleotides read TGTGCCATCAGTGAGTCCGGGGACTACTACGAGCAGTACGTC. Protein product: CAISESGDYYEQYV.

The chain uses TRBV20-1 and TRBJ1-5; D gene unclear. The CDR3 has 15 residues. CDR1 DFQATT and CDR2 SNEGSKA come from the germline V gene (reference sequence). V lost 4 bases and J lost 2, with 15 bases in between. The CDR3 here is CSAIGGSGGNQPQHF. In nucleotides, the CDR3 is TGCAGTGCTATAGGAGGGTCTGGAGGCAATCAGCCCCAGCATTTT.